This T cell receptor (beta chain) was captured by sequencing in a study of blood T cells in healthy people across ages. Study-level findings and limits: CMV status of donors was not determined, possibly confounding expanded clonotype changes.

This clonotype turned up a few times. The target antigen is unknown. The germline CDR1 and CDR2 sequences are SGHTA and FQGNSA. The CDR3 contains 13 residues. V lost 6 bases, J lost 4 bases, and 12 bases lay in between. Primers used in a second PCR of roughly 6 to 12 cycles were a sample-barcoded 5' primer and a J-beta primer mix. Each cDNA molecule, via a template-switch adaptor with 12 random nucleotides, was tagged. MiXCR, run by TCRdb on the 5' RACE reads, gives a single entry per CDR3 protein. The data contain 600,000 or so distinct CDR3 sequences, around 48% of them singletons. V usage is TRBV7-2 and J usage is TRBJ2-5; D tentatively fits TRBD1 or TRBD2 (6 bases each). This TCR came from an elderly man in good health. The sequencing input was blood. The CDR3 here is CASSPWGAETQYF. The CDR3 nucleotides are TGTGCCAGCAGTCCCTGGGGGGCAGAGACCCAGTACTTC.